Below, 26 T cell receptor beta chains from the same sample are listed, as sequenced in a study of cytotoxic CD8 clonotypes in ibrutinib-treated CLL. Method: immunoSEQ multiplex PCR; TCRdb's copy keeps in-frame clones and lacks some. Here the sample spans tens of thousands of clones, around 82% being singletons. The sample in question was PBMCs, obtained at disease progression, from a patient treated with ibrutinib. The receptor set was obtained from a human donor with chronic lymphocytic leukemia.

This rearrangement joins TRBV19 to TRBJ2-2, with TRBD1 as a possible D gene (6 bases). Germline V gene data show CDR1 as LNHDA and CDR2 as SQIVND (reference sequence). The CDR3 sequence is 17 residues long. Between the trimmed V and J ends, which lost 3 bases and 3 bases, there was a span of 17 bases. The CDR3 DNA reads as TGTGCCAGTAGTATTTACTCCAGGGGCTATTACACCGGGGAGCTGTTTTTT. It is translated as CASSIYSRGYYTGELFF.

This clone was detected only once. The CDR3 DNA follows: TGTGCCAGCAGCCCTCGTTTGGGTGGGCCCCAGCATTTT. This gives the protein CASSPRLGGPQHF. The chain links TRBV9 to TRBJ1-5; D not certain. Germline lookup yields CDR1 SGDLS and CDR2 YYNGEE. V was shortened by 4 bases and J by 9 bases, with 14 bases between the two germline ends. There are 13 residues in the CDR3.

This sequence joins TRBV25-1 and TRBJ2-7; D ambiguous. The CDR3 is made up of 13 amino acids. V gave up 3 bases and J gave up 9 bases, with 15 bases separating them. Germline lookup yields CDR1 MGHDK and CDR2 SYGVNS. The CDR3 protein is CASSDPLTLGQYF. The CDR3 coding sequence is TGTGCCAGCAGTGACCCCCTCACTCTTGGGCAGTACTTC.

This clone appeared a few times. This chain connects TRBV4-1 to TRBJ1-6; no clear D. V was trimmed by 7 bases and J by 6 bases, leaving 16 bases between them. The CDR3 length is 15 residues. Germline CDR1 MGHRA, CDR2 YSYEKL. The CDR3 bases are TGCGCCAGCAACCCCAACCGGGCAGGTAATTCACCCCTCCACTTT. Translation gives CASNPNRAGNSPLHF.

J is TRBJ2-5 and V is TRBV2; 13 bases are shared with TRBD2. The CDR3 loop spans 15 amino acids. Germline V gene lookup returns CDR1 SNHLY and CDR2 FYNNEI. Losses at the gene ends were 6 bases for V and 4 bases for J; bases not matched to a gene: 5. The CDR3 region has the DNA TGTGCCAGCAGAAGGACTAGCGGGAGAGTAGAGACCCAGTACTTC. Its protein is CASRRTSGRVETQYF.

The chain is built from TRBV7-3 and TRBJ2-2; no definite D call. Germline assignment: CDR1 SGHTA and CDR2 FQGTGA. This CDR3 spans 13 amino acids. Between the trimmed V and J ends, which lost 3 bases and 2 bases, there was a span of 4 bases. Here the CDR3 reads CASSLRNTGELFF. The CDR3 DNA follows: TGTGCCAGCAGCTTGCGAAACACCGGGGAGCTGTTTTTT.

The gene calls are TRBV28 and TRBJ1-2; 10 positions agree with TRBD1. The germline gives CDR1 MDHEN, CDR2 SYDVKM. This CDR3 has 16 residues. Trimming took 5 bases from V and 4 from J; bases not matched to a gene: 10. This CDR3 is CASSIPDRGHVYGYTF. For the CDR3, the DNA is TGTGCCAGCAGTATCCCCGACAGGGGGCACGTCTATGGCTACACCTTC.

The chain carries TRBV6-5 and TRBJ1-6, with D perhaps matching TRBD1 (5 bases). V was trimmed by 6 bases and J by 8 bases, leaving 14 bases between them. There are 14 residues in the CDR3. Looked up from germline, CDR1 is MNHEY and CDR2 is SVGAGI. CDR3 protein: CASSFDSLYSPLHF. The CDR3 DNA reads as TGTGCCAGCAGCTTTGACAGCCTCTATTCACCCCTCCACTTT.

This chain connects TRBV5-1 to TRBJ2-5; no reliable D call. Looked up from germline, CDR1 is SGHRS and CDR2 is YFSETQ. V was cut by 0 bases and J by 1 base, with 7 bases left in between. CDR3 length: 14 residues. In DNA, the CDR3 is TGCGCCAGCAGCTTGGCTTTAGGCCAAGAGACCCAGTACTTC. Protein sequence: CASSLALGQETQYF.

The chain uses TRBV30 and TRBJ1-3; no definite D call. This CDR3 region has 13 residues. Germline values: CDR1 GTSNPN, CDR2 SVGIG (reference sequence). V dropped 5 bases and J dropped 1 base, with 9 bases sitting between them. The CDR3 DNA reads as TGTGCCTGGCAGAGGAGATCTGGAAACACCATATATTTT. Protein: CAWQRRSGNTIYF.

This sequence joins TRBV30 and TRBJ2-7; 10 bases are shared with TRBD2. The CDR3 is 15 residues long. V trimming: 7 bases; J trimming: 2 bases; junction bases outside the gene matches: 11. Germline CDR1 and CDR2: GTSNPN and SVGIG (reference sequence). CDR3 protein: CASSPGLAATYEQYF. The CDR3 bases are TGTGCCTCCTCGCCCGGACTAGCGGCTACCTACGAGCAGTACTTC.

The rearrangement uses TRBV15 and TRBJ2-7, with TRBD1 matching over 9 bases. The CDR3 consists of 14 residues. Germline V CDR1 and CDR2: LNHNV, YYDKDF (reference sequence). Unmatched junction bases numbered 6, after V lost 4 bases and J lost 5 bases. DNA for the CDR3: TGTGCCACCAGCACAGGACAGGGGTTGGACGAGCAGTACTTC. It codes for CATSTGQGLDEQYF.

The chain links TRBV18 to TRBJ2-2; D unresolved. The V end was cut by 4 bases, the J end by 4 bases, with 13 bases between. The CDR3 totals 15 residues. The germline V gene has CDR1 KGHSH and CDR2 LQKENI. The CDR3 here is CASSLQYESTGELFF. The CDR3 region has the DNA TGTGCCAGCTCACTTCAATATGAAAGCACCGGGGAGCTGTTTTTT.

The rearrangement links TRBV27 to TRBJ2-7, with D tentatively TRBD2 (5 bases). The germline V gene encodes CDR1 MNHEY and CDR2 SMNVEV (reference sequence). V was pared by 6 bases and J by 3 bases, with 9 bases between. The CDR3 loop spans 12 amino acids. The CDR3 DNA follows: TGTGCCAGCAGCGGGAACCGCTACGAGCAGTACTTC. Translated, it gives CASSGNRYEQYF.

The rearrangement joins TRBV9 to TRBJ2-3, with D perhaps matching TRBD2 (5 bases). Germline V gene sequence: CDR1 SGDLS, CDR2 YYNGEE. V lost 0 bases to trimming and J lost 2 bases, with 13 bases between them. This CDR3 region has 16 residues. CDR3 bases: TGTGCCAGCAGCGTAGTAGCTAGCCCAATCACAGATACGCAGTATTTT. Amino acid sequence: CASSVVASPITDTQYF.

This sequence joins TRBV6-6 and TRBJ2-6; perhaps TRBD1 as D (6 bases). The CDR3 contains 16 residues. V dropped 4 bases and J dropped 4 bases, with 14 bases sitting between them. Germline V gene sequence: CDR1 MNHNY, CDR2 SVGAGI (reference sequence). This CDR3 reads CASSSPDSLGANVLTF. The CDR3 DNA reads TGTGCCAGCAGTTCTCCGGACAGTCTGGGGGCCAACGTCCTGACTTTC.

The gene calls are TRBV9 and TRBJ2-7, with TRBD1 as a possible D gene (5 bases). CDR3 length: 13 residues. Per the germline V gene, CDR1 is SGDLS and CDR2 is YYNGEE. Trimming shortened V by 0 bases and J by 6 bases, and 10 bases separated the two germline ends. For the CDR3, the DNA is TGTGCCAGCAGCGTAGGACAGTTGGGCGAGCAGTACTTC. Translated: CASSVGQLGEQYF.

The chain couples TRBV15 to TRBJ1-1, with unresolved D. Per germline, CDR1 LNHNV and CDR2 YYDKDF (reference sequence). V was shortened by 0 bases and J by 6 bases, with 5 bases between the two germline ends. The CDR3 totals 12 residues. DNA for the CDR3: TGTGCCACCAGCAGAGATGCCCCTGAAGCTTTCTTT. Encoded protein: CATSRDAPEAFF.

J is TRBJ2-1 and V is TRBV7-8; D gene uncertain. The CDR3 is 12 amino acids. CDR1 is SGHVS and CDR2 is FQNEAQ in the germline V gene. V was shortened by 1 base and J by 10 bases, with 8 bases between the two germline ends. The CDR3 is CASSLGAGEQFF. The CDR3 coding sequence is TGTGCCAGCAGCTTAGGGGCAGGAGAGCAGTTCTTC.

This clone was detected only a few times. J is TRBJ2-7 and V is TRBV29-1, with 13 bases matching TRBD2. Germline loops: CDR1 SQVTM, CDR2 ANQGSEA. With V trimmed by 7 bases and J by 5 bases, 5 bases remained unmatched. CDR3 length equals 13 residues. DNA of the CDR3: TGCAGCGGTACTAGCGGGAGGGCCGACGAGCAGTACTTC. Its protein product is CSGTSGRADEQYF.

V and J are TRBV18 and TRBJ1-1; D unclear. Germline V CDR1 and CDR2: KGHSH, LQKENI. This CDR3 contains 13 residues. Between the trimmed V and J ends, which lost 3 bases and 4 bases, there was a span of 9 bases. The chain's CDR3 is CASSPIMGTEAFF. DNA for the CDR3: TGTGCCAGCTCACCCATTATGGGCACTGAAGCTTTCTTT.

This clone was found once. The chain carries TRBV13 and TRBJ2-2; no clear D gene. V was pared by 1 base and J by 5 bases, with 11 bases between. The germline CDR1 and CDR2 sequences are PRHDT and FYEKMQ (reference sequence). The CDR3 extends over 15 amino acids. In nucleotides, the CDR3 is TGTGCCAGCAGCTTAGACAGTTTGGGGACCGGGGAGCTGTTTTTT. It is translated as CASSLDSLGTGELFF.

The chain couples TRBV5-1 to TRBJ2-3, with D perhaps TRBD1 (6 bases). With 5 bases removed from V and 2 bases from J, the gap between germline ends came to 18 bases. CDR3 length: 16 residues. From germline, CDR1 is SGHRS and CDR2 YFSETQ. CDR3 DNA sequence: TGCGCCAGCAGTCAGGGAACGGACAGTCACACAGATACGCAGTATTTT. Translation: CASSQGTDSHTDTQYF.

The chain is built from TRBV5-1 and TRBJ2-1; a weak D match, TRBD2 (5 bases). CDR3 length: 15 amino acids. Trimming cost V 3 bases and J 0 bases, with 10 bases left between them. The germline V gene encodes CDR1 SGHRS and CDR2 YFSETQ. The CDR3 DNA sequence: TGCGCCAGCAGCTCTCGAGGGAGCTCCTACAATGAGCAGTTCTTC. Amino acid sequence: CASSSRGSSYNEQFF.

The chain carries TRBV7-9 and TRBJ1-2, with TRBD1 identical over 9 bases. The germline CDR1 and CDR2 sequences are SEHNR and FQNEAQ (reference sequence). The CDR3 length is 15 residues. The J segment lost 4 bases and the V segment lost 1 base, leaving 4 bases of the junction unmatched. In DNA form, the CDR3 reads TGTGCCAGCAGCTTAGACAGGGGGCCAAGCTATGGCTACACCTTC. Its protein is CASSLDRGPSYGYTF. Looking up the rest from reference TRBV7-9 and TRBJ1-2 gives the full variable domain: DTGVSQNPRHKITKRGQNVTFRCDPISEHNRLYWYRQTLGQGPEFLTYFQNEAQLEKSRLLSDRFSAERPKGSFSTLEIQRTEQGDSAMYLCASSLDRGPSYGYTFGSGTRLTVV.

This chain links TRBV2 with TRBJ2-6, with D unresolved. Per germline, CDR1 SNHLY and CDR2 FYNNEI. This CDR3 is 13 amino acids long. V dropped 7 bases and J dropped 1 base, with 5 bases sitting between them. As DNA, the CDR3 is TGTGCCAGCACCGAGTCTGGGGCCAACGTCCTGACTTTC. Its translation is CASTESGANVLTF.